The clone carrying this T cell receptor beta chain appeared many times. Its antigen remains unidentified. The sample belongs to a study of T-cell reconstitution after alpha-beta-depleted transplantation in children. In germline, CDR1 is KGHSH, CDR2 LQKENI. Trimming left V 2 bases short and J 1 base short, with 14 bases between. The CDR3 loop spans 16 amino acids. Using unique molecular identifiers, the investigators prepared the TCRbeta library. TCRdb re-called the PCR reads through MiXCR, storing one row per CDR3 protein. The data show 200,000 to 250,000 distinct CDR3 sequences, approximately 10% seen once. Whole-study findings and limits: About two months after transplant, alpha-beta T cells reportedly came from several hundred expanded graft clones. The authors attributed T-cell counts and diversity one year after transplant mostly to newly produced T cells. Surviving recipient T cells and thymic progenitors accounted for the high day-60 TCRbeta diversity observed in some patients.

The chain uses TRBV18 and TRBJ2-5; D ambiguous. The sequencing used PBMCs, collected before TCRalphabeta/CD19-depleted stem cell transplant. This receptor was taken from a child under three years old with acute myeloid leukemia, due to receive a stem cell transplant. The CDR3 nucleotides are TGTGCCAGCTCACCAAATGAGCGACGGTTCCAAGAGACCCAGTACTTC. Encoded protein: CASSPNERRFQETQYF.